The entry that follows covers one T cell receptor beta chain sequence. Its antigen is currently unknown. In TCRdb, the RACE reads were re-called with MiXCR into one record per CDR3 protein. The profile shows around 380,000 distinct CDR3 sequences, approximately 4.4% of them singletons. This sample stems from a study of human T cells and chemical hapten exposure. Study-wide background: During the approximately 25-week study period, patients had diphenylcyclopropenone applied to the scalp every week.

Study results and limitations: The count of PT1 expanded TCRs correlated positively with patch test score.

The sample's time point: patch test 1, 2 weeks after DPC sensitization. Specified treatment: therapeutic diphenylcyclopropenone sensitization with weekly scalp DPC. This TCR derives from a woman aged 45-59 years with alopecia areata. Some clones in this sample may be carry-over from other donors' samples. The sequenced sample was whole blood, obtained in connection with sensitization to the hapten diphenylcyclopropenone (DPC).

The DNA of the CDR3 is TGTGCCAGCAGTCCGGGGGCAGGGGAGTTGACTGAAGCTTTCTTT. This translates into CASSPGAGELTEAFF. This chain joins TRBV12-3 or TRBV12-4 and TRBJ1-1, with D perhaps matching TRBD1 (6 bases). V was trimmed by 5 bases and J by 5 bases, leaving 18 bases between them. The CDR3 covers 15 residues.